A single sample gave rise to the 15 T cell receptor beta chains below, sequenced in a study of human T cells and chemical hapten exposure. This sample's time point: patch test 3, about 24 weeks after DPC sensitization. Indicated treatment: therapeutic diphenylcyclopropenone sensitization with weekly scalp DPC. TCRdb reanalysed the RACE reads using MiXCR and keeps one entry per CDR3 protein. The data show 100,000 or so distinct CDR3 sequences, 30% to 35% seen once. Sequenced material: whole blood, taken in connection with sensitization to the hapten diphenylcyclopropenone (DPC). Receptors originate from a man aged 35-49 years with alopecia areata. Some clones in this sample may be carry-over from other donors' samples.

V is TRBV30 and J is TRBJ2-2; 9 nucleotides align to TRBD2. With 3 bases clipped from V and 4 bases from J, the junction kept 9 bases outside the gene matches. The length of the CDR3 is 16 residues. Germline V CDR1 and CDR2: GTSNPN, SVGIG (reference sequence). The CDR3 nucleotides are TGTGCCTGGAGGGCTTTAGCGGGAGCTGCCACCGGGGAGCTGTTTTTT. Protein: CAWRALAGAATGELFF.

This sequence joins TRBV27 and TRBJ2-5; D is perhaps TRBD1 (7 bases). This CDR3 has 14 residues. Germline lookup yields CDR1 MNHEY and CDR2 SMNVEV (reference sequence). V shed 5 bases and J shed 5 bases, with 15 bases lying between them. The CDR3 reads CASSPRAGGETQYF. CDR3 sequence (DNA): TGTGCCAGCAGTCCCCGGGCAGGGGGGGAGACCCAGTACTTC.

The V and J genes are TRBV10-3 and TRBJ2-6, with D tentatively TRBD2 (6 bases). Germline values: CDR1 ENHRY, CDR2 SYGVKD. This CDR3 comprises 14 residues. V was pared by 6 bases and J by 1 base, with 7 bases between. CDR3 residues: CAIRSGSGANVLTF. CDR3 coding DNA: TGTGCCATCAGAAGCGGGTCTGGGGCCAACGTCCTGACTTTC.

This clonotype has only one observation. The chain combines TRBV6-5 with TRBJ2-7, with 11 bases matching TRBD1. The V gene's germline CDR1 is MNHEY and CDR2 SVGAGI. This CDR3 has 16 residues. V trimming: 6 bases; J trimming: 3 bases; junction bases outside the gene matches: 10. CDR3 in DNA: TGTGCCAGCAGCCGGACAGGGGGCGCGGGGATCTACGAGCAGTACGTC. Translated, it gives CASSRTGGAGIYEQYV.

The chain couples TRBV5-1 to TRBJ2-7; 8 bases match TRBD1. Trimming cost V 2 bases and J 7 bases; bases outside gene matches: 2. The germline V gene encodes CDR1 SGHRS and CDR2 YFSETQ. The CDR3 length is 12 residues. In nucleotides, the CDR3 is TGCGCCAGCAGCTTCCGGGACAGGGAGCAGTACTTC. It specifies CASSFRDREQYF.

The CDR3 spells CAWTRDRSYADTQYF. CDR3 nucleotides: TGTGCCTGGACCCGAGACCGGAGCTATGCAGATACGCAGTATTTT. The gene calls are TRBV30 and TRBJ2-3; no reliable D call. The CDR3 runs 15 residues. The V gene's germline CDR1 is GTSNPN and CDR2 SVGIG (reference sequence). V shed 4 bases and J shed 4 bases, with 18 bases lying between them.

This clonotype was found a few times. This rearrangement joins TRBV6-2 or TRBV6-3 to TRBJ2-2, with 12 bases aligning to TRBD2. Germline CDR1 is MNHEY and CDR2 is SVGEGT. Trimming took 6 bases from V and 2 from J; bases not matched to a gene: 4. The CDR3 covers 16 residues. The CDR3 spells CASSRTSGANTGELFF. CDR3 nucleotides: TGTGCCAGCAGCCGGACTAGCGGGGCAAACACCGGGGAGCTGTTTTTT.

There are a few counts of this clonotype. The V gene is TRBV14, the J gene TRBJ1-4, with TRBD1 identical over 9 bases. Germline assignment: CDR1 SGHDN and CDR2 FVKESK. The CDR3 loop spans 21 amino acids. V lost 0 bases to trimming and J lost 0 bases; unmatched junction nucleotides: 14. CDR3 DNA sequence: TGTGCCAGCAGCCAAGATCCCTGGACAGGGGACCGACTTGCAACTAATGAAAAACTGTTTTTT. Protein product: CASSQDPWTGDRLATNEKLFF. The variable domain in full, with the rest retrieved from reference TRBV14 and TRBJ1-4, is EAGVTQFPSHSVIEKGQTVTLRCDPISGHDNLYWYRRVMGKEIKFLLHFVKESKQDESGMPNNRFLAERTGGTYSTLKVQPAELEDSGVYFCASSQDPWTGDRLATNEKLFFGSGTQLSVL.

V is TRBV5-4 and J is TRBJ2-7; 8 nucleotides match TRBD1. Germline trimming cut 2 bases from V and 0 bases from J; bases unmatched to any gene: 7. The CDR3 runs 16 residues. CDR1 and CDR2 (germline): SGHNT, YYREEE (reference sequence). CDR3 in amino acids: CASSFSGGTHSYEQYF. The CDR3 region has the DNA TGTGCCAGCAGCTTTTCAGGGGGCACACACTCCTACGAGCAGTACTTC.

The chain has TRBV25-1 and TRBJ1-6, with 9 nucleotides matching TRBD1. The CDR3 spans 15 residues. The germline V gene encodes CDR1 MGHDK and CDR2 SYGVNS. Trimming took 10 bases from V and 6 from J; bases not matched to a gene: 10. CDR3: CATTAGTGSNSPLHF. The CDR3 DNA follows: TGTGCCACCACTGCGGGGACAGGGAGTAATTCACCCCTCCACTTT.

This chain links TRBV14 with TRBJ2-1; 10 bases align to TRBD2. This CDR3 has 15 residues. Trimming cost V 2 bases and J 9 bases; bases outside gene matches: 7. Germline V CDR1 and CDR2: SGHDN, FVKESK. The CDR3 region has the DNA TGTGCCAGCAGCCAACGGCTAGCGGGAGTGGGTGAGCAGTTCTTC. Translated, it gives CASSQRLAGVGEQFF. The whole variable domain, remainder taken from reference TRBV14 and TRBJ2-1, is EAGVTQFPSHSVIEKGQTVTLRCDPISGHDNLYWYRRVMGKEIKFLLHFVKESKQDESGMPNNRFLAERTGGTYSTLKVQPAELEDSGVYFCASSQRLAGVGEQFFGPGTRLTVL.

The chain carries TRBV2 and TRBJ2-3; D call uncertain. The CDR3 loop spans 13 amino acids. The germline V gene encodes CDR1 SNHLY and CDR2 FYNNEI. The CDR3 here is CERRERLKDKKYF. The CDR3 DNA reads TGTGAAAGAAGAGAAAGATTAAAAGATAAGAAGTATTTT.

The chain has TRBV30 and TRBJ2-2; D gene unclear. The CDR3 contains 11 residues. V gave up 0 bases and J gave up 7 bases, with 3 bases separating them. Germline assignment: CDR1 GTSNPN and CDR2 SVGIG (reference sequence). As DNA, the CDR3 is TGTGCCTGGAGTGTCGTCGGGGAGCTGTTTTTT. This sequence encodes CAWSVVGELFF.

This clonotype was counted between two and nine times. This chain connects TRBV7-2 to TRBJ1-6, with unresolved D. Germline-derived CDR1 and CDR2 are SGHTA and FQGNSA. The CDR3 loop spans 14 amino acids. V was shortened by 4 bases and J by 5 bases, with 9 bases between the two germline ends. The CDR3 loop reads CASSSGIDNSPLHF. The CDR3 DNA reads as TGTGCCAGCAGCTCGGGCATAGATAATTCACCCCTCCACTTT.

The rearrangement uses TRBV29-1 and TRBJ2-7, with D tentatively TRBD1 (5 bases). Trimming left V 6 bases short and J 4 bases short, with 13 bases between. Germline assignment: CDR1 SQVTM and CDR2 ANQGSEA. This CDR3 region has 12 residues. CDR3 coding DNA: TGCAGCGTGGCCCCGACAGAGTACGAGCAGTACTTC. Its protein is CSVAPTEYEQYF.